This TCR beta chain was recovered during a study of blood T cell repertoires in COVID-19. Study in general: Specimens from acute and convalescent COVID-19 originated in the United States, Italy and Spain.

The authors' processing: Reference gene primers were amplified, and this amplification served to estimate nucleated cell counts. Using immunoSEQ multiplex PCR, the repertoire was profiled, and TCRdb retains in-frame clones only, with some absent. V and J calls and clone size are given by that table; D and trimming were obtained from the DNA. Of some 320,000 clones in the sample, 90% to 95% were seen once. The V end was cut by 4 bases, the J end by 9 bases, with 14 bases between. Germline V CDR1 and CDR2: SGHRS, YFSETQ. The CDR3 length is 13 residues. Researchers sorted participants into cohorts using their self-reported clinical history.

The chain couples TRBV5-1 to TRBJ2-1; D possibly corresponds to TRBD2 (6 bases). This sequence was found in a woman aged 25 to 39 who had been exposed to COVID-19. Sequenced input: PBMCs or T cells enriched from blood (not recorded which). The CDR3 loop reads CASSLLASTEQFF. CDR3 in DNA: TGCGCCAGCAGCCTGCTAGCGTCAACTGAGCAGTTCTTC.